This T cell receptor (beta chain) was retrieved from a study of cytomegalovirus exposure and HLA in healthy donors. Study conclusions and caveats: Earlier analysis looked at TCR beta V segments, and most were productive about 90% or about 30% of the time. Cytomegalovirus status was reportedly diagnosed by the classifier with high sensitivity and specificity.

When sampled, the donors appeared nominally healthy, though they likely had unrecorded immune exposures. The PCR contained 60 Vbeta and 13 Jbeta primers. Data came from immunoSEQ multiplex PCR; TCRdb stores just in-frame clones and leaves some out. The sample yields approximately 140,000 clones, around 80% seen once. Germline V gene lookup returns CDR1 SGDLS and CDR2 YYNGEE. The CDR3 extends over 17 amino acids. The trim removed 3 bases at V and 0 bases at J, leaving 11 bases unmatched. Concerning this clone: Its target is not known.

This sequence joins TRBV9 and TRBJ2-7; 8 positions agree with TRBD1. This clonotype was sampled from a man aged 40-55 years in good health and CMV-seropositive. Source material: PBMCs. The CDR3 coding sequence is TGTGCCAGCAGCGGATCTCCCAGGGGGCCGAACTCCTACGAGCAGTACTTC. Translation: CASSGSPRGPNSYEQYF.